The clone carrying this T cell receptor beta chain was counted at least ten times. These data are taken from a study of identical twins. Via MiXCR, TCRdb re-called the 5' RACE reads, giving one row per CDR3 protein. The table shows about 390,000 distinct CDR3 sequences, with 7% to 9.5% occurring only once. The CDR3 length is 14 residues. Germline V lookup: CDR1 LGHDT, CDR2 YNNKEL (reference sequence). Trimming shortened V by 5 bases and J by 4 bases, and 15 bases separated the two germline ends. The sequencing input was naive T cells sorted from blood. This clonotype was obtained from a woman between 45 and 60 years old in good health. J is TRBJ2-7 and V is TRBV3-1; D tentatively fits TRBD1 or TRBD2 (5 bases each). CDR3 nucleotides: TGTGCCAGCAGCACCGGGACGGTCTCGTACGAGCAGTACTTC. It codes for CASSTGTVSYEQYF.